This T cell receptor (beta chain) is from a study of blood T cell repertoires in COVID-19. The wider study: Sources were T cells, B-cell-depleted T cells, or PBMCs; the material itself was cDNA or gDNA.

Per the study methods: Nucleated cell counts were estimated from reference gene primer amplification. Assay: immunoSEQ multiplex PCR; the TCRdb copy retains only in-frame clones and omits some. That table gives V, J and clone size, and the DNA gave D and trimming. The data show hundreds of thousands of clones, approximately 90% seen once. Per the germline V gene, CDR1 is SGHNT and CDR2 is YYREEE (reference sequence). The CDR3 sequence is 14 residues long. Trimming took 4 bases from V and 7 from J; bases not matched to a gene: 10. Participants were placed into cohorts based on the clinical history they reported. Symptom resolution, clearance, or two negative PCRs marked donors in Cohort 3 as recovered.

What was sequenced was PBMCs or T cells enriched from blood (not recorded which). The sequence came from a man aged 18-30 years who had recovered from COVID-19. The chain joins TRBV5-4 to TRBJ1-2; 7 bases line up with TRBD1. In DNA, the CDR3 is TGTGCCAGCAGCCTCCATGGGCAGGGGGGTGGCTACACCTTC. Its translation: CASSLHGQGGGYTF.